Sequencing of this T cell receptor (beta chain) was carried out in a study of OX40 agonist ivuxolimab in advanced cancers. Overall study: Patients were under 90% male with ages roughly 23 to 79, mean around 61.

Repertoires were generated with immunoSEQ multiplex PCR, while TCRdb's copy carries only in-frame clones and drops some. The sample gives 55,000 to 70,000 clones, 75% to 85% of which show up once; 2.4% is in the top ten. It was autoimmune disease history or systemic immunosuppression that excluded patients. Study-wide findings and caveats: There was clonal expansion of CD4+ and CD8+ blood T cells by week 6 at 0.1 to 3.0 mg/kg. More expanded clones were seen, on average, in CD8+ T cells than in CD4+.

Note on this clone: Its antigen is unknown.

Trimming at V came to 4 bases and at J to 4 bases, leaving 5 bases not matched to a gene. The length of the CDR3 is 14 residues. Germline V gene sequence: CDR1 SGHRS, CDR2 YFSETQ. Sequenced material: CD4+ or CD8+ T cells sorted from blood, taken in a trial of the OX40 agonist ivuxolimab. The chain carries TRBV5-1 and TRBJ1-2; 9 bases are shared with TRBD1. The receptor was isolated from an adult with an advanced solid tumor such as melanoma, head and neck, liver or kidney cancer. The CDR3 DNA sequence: TGCGCCAGCAGCCCGGACAGGGGCGGCTATGGCTACACCTTC. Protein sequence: CASSPDRGGYGYTF.